This T cell receptor (beta chain) was obtained from a study of CD8 T cells in ankylosing spondylitis. Notes on the study in general: Relatively rare in peripheral blood, disease-linked clones were also CD8+. Apparently characteristic of ankylosing spondylitis blood was a TCR beta motif (roughly eight highly homologous variants). It was reported that disease-linked clones were significantly enriched in matched ankylosing spondylitis synovial fluid.

Quantitative barcoded 5'-RACE was used to prepare TCR beta libraries. TCRdb independently ran MiXCR on the 5' RACE reads; one entry per CDR3 protein. The repertoire holds about 90,000 distinct CDR3 sequences, 9% seen once, with about 30% in the top ten. Trimming left V 3 bases short and J 3 bases short, with 6 bases between. CDR1 SEHNR and CDR2 FQNEAQ come from the germline V gene (reference sequence). The CDR3 consists of 12 residues. This clonotype was counted ten times or more. Its target is unknown. The sample was blood, either unsorted or a sorted T cell fraction (not recorded which). The clonotype originates from a male donor with ankylosing spondylitis. The chain employs TRBV7-9 and TRBJ2-7, with D hard to call. CDR3 residues: CASSFDLYEQYV. Here the CDR3 DNA reads TGTGCCAGCAGCTTCGACCTCTACGAGCAGTACGTC.